Listed here are 30 T cell receptor beta chains from one sample, sequenced in a study of shared clonotypes between healthy human individuals. Clones were sequenced by immunoSEQ multiplex PCR, and TCRdb holds only the in-frame ones, with some missing. The sample yields some 470,000 clones, 76% seen once. The sequencing input was PBMCs. The receptors were gathered from a woman aged 40-49 years in good health. Some clones in this sample may be carry-over from other donors' samples.

This clone occurred a few times. The chain combines TRBV7-2 with TRBJ1-2, with D maybe TRBD1 (5 bases). Trimming took off 1 base at V and 4 bases at J, with 13 bases between the two ends. CDR3 length equals 15 residues. Germline V gene lookup returns CDR1 SGHTA and CDR2 FQGNSA. This CDR3 reads CASSLDTGLTYGYTF. The CDR3 bases are TGTGCCAGCAGCTTAGATACAGGTCTTACCTATGGCTACACCTTC. The full variable domain, its missing parts supplied by reference TRBV7-2 and TRBJ1-2, is GAGVSQSPSNKVTEKGKDVELRCDPISGHTALYWYRQSLGQGLEFLIYFQGNSAPDKSGLPSDRFSAERTGGSVSTLTIQRTQQEDSAVYLCASSLDTGLTYGYTFGSGTRLTVV.

The CDR3 DNA is TGTGCCAGCAGTCCCCGGGAGGGCCGTGGTGATACGCAGTATTTT. Protein sequence: CASSPREGRGDTQYF. V gene TRBV28 combines with J gene TRBJ2-3; 8 bases agree with TRBD2. The J segment lost 6 bases and the V segment lost 5 bases, leaving 10 bases of the junction unmatched. Germline V lookup: CDR1 MDHEN, CDR2 SYDVKM. This CDR3 region has 15 residues.

This rearrangement joins TRBV5-6 to TRBJ1-4, with a possible D match to TRBD1 (5 bases). Per germline, CDR1 SGHDT and CDR2 YYEEEE. This CDR3 has 15 residues. V lost 0 bases and J lost 8, with 14 bases in between. CDR3 amino acids: CASSLAGTEGEKLFF. The CDR3 DNA follows: TGTGCCAGCAGCTTGGCTGGGACGGAGGGGGAAAAACTGTTTTTT.

This clone showed up just once. This chain uses TRBV9 with TRBJ2-2; 13 nucleotides align to TRBD2. The CDR3 consists of 17 residues. In germline, CDR1 is SGDLS, CDR2 YYNGEE. J was trimmed by 4 bases and V by 4 bases; bases with no gene match: 7. CDR3 in amino acids: CASSPTSGRAITGELFF. CDR3 DNA: TGTGCCAGCAGCCCCACTAGCGGGAGGGCCATCACCGGGGAGCTGTTTTTT.

This chain uses TRBV11-3 with TRBJ1-1, with TRBD1 identical over 9 bases. CDR1 is SGHNT and CDR2 is YENEEA in the germline V gene. The CDR3 is 13 amino acids. After removal of 5 bases from V and 6 bases from J, the junction contained 4 bases not matched to a gene. The CDR3 is CASSKTGGSEAFF. CDR3 sequence (DNA): TGTGCCAGCAGCAAAACAGGGGGCTCTGAAGCTTTCTTT.

This chain uses TRBV2 with TRBJ2-7; the D gene is possibly TRBD2 (5 bases). This CDR3 has 14 residues. The germline gives CDR1 SNHLY, CDR2 FYNNEI. Trimming left V 6 bases short and J 0 bases short, with 12 bases between. The DNA of the CDR3 is TGTGCCAGCAGCGTAACCGGGAACTCCTACGAGCAGTACTTC. Translating gives CASSVTGNSYEQYF.

The V gene is TRBV5-1, the J gene TRBJ1-2; no firm D call. Germline CDR1 is SGHRS and CDR2 is YFSETQ. The V end was cut by 1 base, the J end by 1 base, with 14 bases between. The length of the CDR3 is 16 residues. The CDR3 is CASSLSSGTFNYGYTF. The CDR3 DNA is TGCGCCAGCAGCTTGTCTTCTGGCACCTTTAACTATGGCTACACCTTC. The whole variable domain, remainder taken from reference TRBV5-1 and TRBJ1-2, is KAGVTQTPRYLIKTRGQQVTLSCSPISGHRSVSWYQQTPGQGLQFLFEYFSETQRNKGNFPGRFSGRQFSNSRSEMNVSTLELGDSALYLCASSLSSGTFNYGYTFGSGTRLTVV.

Only a few counts were recorded for this clone. J is TRBJ2-3 and V is TRBV14, with a weak D call TRBD2 (6 bases). This CDR3 is built from 17 residues. V was trimmed by 2 bases and J by 0 bases, leaving 15 bases between them. The germline CDR1 and CDR2 sequences are SGHDN and FVKESK. The chain's CDR3 is CASSQRGGIPSTDTQYF. The CDR3 DNA reads as TGTGCCAGCAGCCAACGGGGAGGAATTCCTAGCACAGATACGCAGTATTTT.

The chain carries TRBV7-8 and TRBJ2-7; D possibly corresponds to TRBD2 (5 bases). Germline V gene data show CDR1 as SGHVS and CDR2 as FQNEAQ. With 5 bases removed from V and 8 bases from J, the gap between germline ends came to 13 bases. There are 12 residues in the CDR3. The CDR3, as DNA: TGTGCCAGCAGCCGGGGAGAAGGGCAGCAGTACTTC. Its translation is CASSRGEGQQYF.

This chain uses TRBV5-8 with TRBJ1-5, with D tentatively TRBD1 (6 bases). Per germline, CDR1 SGHTS and CDR2 YDEGEE. The V gene lost 3 bases and the J gene lost 0 bases, with 16 bases spanning the gap. The CDR3 is made up of 17 amino acids. CDR3 DNA sequence: TGTGCCAGCAGCTCATACCGGGGGGGCTCTAGCAATCAGCCCCAGCATTTT. Protein: CASSSYRGGSSNQPQHF.

The V gene is TRBV5-4, the J gene TRBJ1-3; D remains unclear. Germline CDR1 SGHNT, CDR2 YYREEE (reference sequence). V was clipped by 3 bases and J by 1 base, with 5 bases between them. The CDR3 has 13 residues. CDR3 nucleotide sequence: TGTGCCAGCAGCTCTCGATCTGGAAACACCATATATTTT. Protein product: CASSSRSGNTIYF.

This chain links TRBV7-2 with TRBJ2-1, with a weak D call TRBD2 (7 bases). V gave up 2 bases and J gave up 4 bases, with 15 bases separating them. The CDR3 length is 16 residues. The germline gives CDR1 SGHTA, CDR2 FQGNSA. In DNA, the CDR3 is TGTGCCAGCAGCTTAAGTGGGAGCGGGACATACAATGAGCAGTTCTTC. Protein product: CASSLSGSGTYNEQFF.

The V and J genes are TRBV29-1 and TRBJ2-7; 12 nucleotides line up with TRBD2. V lost 4 bases to trimming and J lost 5 bases; unmatched junction nucleotides: 6. Germline V gene data show CDR1 as SQVTM and CDR2 as ANQGSEA. The CDR3 extends over 14 amino acids. The CDR3: CSVGLAGEIHEQYF. CDR3 sequence (DNA): TGCAGCGTTGGACTAGCGGGAGAAATCCACGAGCAGTACTTC.

The chain is built from TRBV15 and TRBJ1-3; weak D call: TRBD1 (6 bases). The CDR3 is 15 residues long. Germline V CDR1 and CDR2: LNHNV, YYDKDF (reference sequence). Trimming pared 0 bases from V and 4 bases from J, leaving 10 bases between. CDR3 amino acids: CATSRDPGGGNTIYF. DNA of the CDR3: TGTGCCACCAGCAGAGATCCTGGGGGCGGAAACACCATATATTTT. Combining the CDR3 with reference TRBV15 and TRBJ1-3 gives the whole variable domain DAMVIQNPRYQVTQFGKPVTLSCSQTLNHNVMYWYQQKSSQAPKLLFHYYDKDFNNEADTPDNFQSRRPNTSFCFLDIRSPGLGDTAMYLCATSRDPGGGNTIYFGEGSWLTVV.

The chain is built from TRBV7-2 and TRBJ1-3; D is uncertain. This CDR3 comprises 14 residues. The germline V gene encodes CDR1 SGHTA and CDR2 FQGNSA. The V gene lost 2 bases and the J gene lost 0 bases, with 5 bases spanning the gap. The CDR3 DNA reads TGTGCCAGCAGCTTACCGAGCTCTGGAAACACCATATATTTT. Translation: CASSLPSSGNTIYF.

Points on this clone: The identical CDR3 is also encoded by other nucleotide sequences in the sample. The J gene is TRBJ2-3, the V gene TRBV7-9; D possibly corresponds to TRBD2 (5 bases). The CDR3 consists of 14 residues. With 0 bases removed from V and 1 base from J, the gap between germline ends came to 5 bases. The germline CDR1 and CDR2 sequences are SEHNR and FQNEAQ (reference sequence). The CDR3, as DNA: TGTGCCAGCAGCTTAGCGGGAGGCACAGATACGCAGTATTTT. As protein: CASSLAGGTDTQYF.

The V and J genes are TRBV6-1 and TRBJ1-5, with TRBD1 matching over 8 bases. CDR1 is MNHNS and CDR2 is SASEGT in the germline V gene. V trimming: 9 bases; J trimming: 2 bases; junction bases outside the gene matches: 9. This CDR3 comprises 15 residues. The CDR3 coding sequence is TGTGCCAGTCAGGACAGGGCCCTTGGCAATCAGCCCCAGCATTTT. Residues: CASQDRALGNQPQHF.

The chain is built from TRBV2 and TRBJ1-5; D gene ambiguous. Trimming cost V 2 bases and J 4 bases, with 9 bases left between them. The CDR3 contains 14 residues. The germline CDR1 and CDR2 sequences are SNHLY and FYNNEI. The CDR3 sequence: CASSESGGNQPQHF. The DNA for the CDR3 is TGTGCCAGCAGTGAAAGTGGTGGTAATCAGCCCCAGCATTTT.

The sample holds a few counts of this clone. The chain combines TRBV7-8 with TRBJ1-1, with 7 bases matching TRBD1. Germline CDR1 reads SGHVS; CDR2 reads FQNEAQ. CDR3 size: 13 residues. V shed 4 bases and J 3 bases; nucleotides not matched to a gene: 2. CDR3 residues: CASSSDRDTEAFF. Written as DNA, the CDR3 is TGTGCCAGCAGCTCAGACAGGGACACTGAAGCTTTCTTT.

V usage is TRBV9 and J usage is TRBJ2-1; no firm D call. Germline V gene data show CDR1 as SGDLS and CDR2 as YYNGEE. The CDR3 contains 13 residues. Between the trimmed V and J ends, which lost 3 bases and 4 bases, there was a span of 8 bases. CDR3 in amino acids: CASSANLYNEQFF. CDR3 in DNA: TGTGCCAGCAGCGCGAACCTTTACAATGAGCAGTTCTTC.

This clone was found many times. The chain employs TRBV27 and TRBJ2-5, with TRBD2 matching 7 bases. CDR1 and CDR2 (germline): MNHEY, SMNVEV (reference sequence). Trimming removed 6 bases from V and 5 bases from J; junction bases left unmatched: 6. The CDR3 has 13 amino acids. The CDR3 protein is CASRIYGGETQYF. CDR3 in DNA: TGTGCCAGCAGGATATACGGGGGGGAGACCCAGTACTTC.

This clone has only a few counts. The rearrangement uses TRBV7-9 and TRBJ2-7, with 9 bases identical to TRBD2. The CDR3 has 13 residues. CDR1 and CDR2 (germline): SEHNR, FQNEAQ (reference sequence). J was trimmed by 5 bases and V by 6 bases; bases with no gene match: 5. The CDR3, as DNA: TGTGCCAGCAGTGGACTAGCGAATGACGAGCAGTACTTC. Residues: CASSGLANDEQYF.

This chain joins TRBV6-5 and TRBJ2-7; TRBD1 agrees at 7 bases. CDR1 is MNHEY and CDR2 is SVGAGI in the germline V gene. V shed 2 bases, J shed 3 bases, and the junction held 4 bases outside the gene matches. The CDR3 is 14 residues long. The CDR3 region has the DNA TGTGCCAGCAGTTACCTAGGGGGCCACTACGAGCAGTACTTC. Translated: CASSYLGGHYEQYF.

For this clone: This sample includes further DNA sequences coding for the same CDR3. The V and J genes are TRBV28 and TRBJ1-5; D not certain. This CDR3 comprises 12 residues. Germline loops: CDR1 MDHEN, CDR2 SYDVKM. V lost 1 base, J lost 8 bases, and 6 bases lay in between. The CDR3 DNA reads as TGTGCCAGCAGTTTATTTGGTGAGCCCCAGCATTTT. Residues: CASSLFGEPQHF.

This rearrangement joins TRBV11-2 to TRBJ1-1, with D maybe TRBD1 (5 bases). This CDR3 region has 17 residues. Germline V gives CDR1 SGHAT, CDR2 FQNNGV. Deletions cut 1 base from V and 0 bases from J, with 15 bases between. CDR3: CASSLVNWTSMNTEAFF. The CDR3 DNA is TGTGCCAGCAGCTTAGTTAATTGGACATCTATGAACACTGAAGCTTTCTTT.

The chain combines TRBV29-1 with TRBJ2-2, with TRBD2 matching 13 bases. This CDR3 region has 17 residues. The V gene's germline CDR1 is SQVTM and CDR2 ANQGSEA. CDR3 DNA sequence: TGCACCCCGGGACTAGCGGGAATGGGAATAGGCACCGGGGAGCTGTTTTTT. It is translated as CTPGLAGMGIGTGELFF.

This clone appeared a single time. This likely stems from a read error, as it lies one base from a far larger clone. The chain has TRBV6-1 and TRBJ1-4; D gene ambiguous. Germline V gene lookup returns CDR1 MNHNS and CDR2 SASEGT. CDR3 length: 15 amino acids. CDR3 in amino acids: CACSEGTVEVEKLFF. Here the CDR3 DNA reads TGTGCCTGCAGTGAAGGCACGGTAGAAGTTGAAAAACTGTTTTTT.

The table lists this clone with many counts. Within the sample, other DNA sequences also encode this same CDR3. The rearrangement joins TRBV30 to TRBJ1-1; D not resolved. Trimming removed 4 bases at V and 1 base at J, with 10 bases between. The CDR3 runs to 13 residues. Looked up from germline, CDR1 is GTSNPN and CDR2 is SVGIG (reference sequence). The chain's CDR3 is CAWTAGRNTEAFF. CDR3 DNA sequence: TGTGCCTGGACAGCTGGTAGGAACACTGAAGCTTTCTTT.

V gene TRBV10-2 combines with J gene TRBJ1-1; D call uncertain. Germline V CDR1 and CDR2: WSHSY, SAAADI. Trimming removed 7 bases from V and 4 bases from J, with 16 bases in between. CDR3 length: 14 amino acids. The CDR3 sequence is CASKVWAATTEAFF. The CDR3 DNA follows: TGCGCCAGCAAAGTATGGGCGGCGACCACTGAAGCTTTCTTT.

The sample holds a few counts of this clone. The J gene is TRBJ2-5, the V gene TRBV18; D gene unclear. Germline CDR1 and CDR2: KGHSH and LQKENI. V was clipped by 1 base and J by 1 base, with 4 bases between them. There are 13 residues in the CDR3. CDR3 protein: CASSPRVQETQYF. CDR3 bases: TGTGCCAGCTCACCACGGGTCCAAGAGACCCAGTACTTC. Together with reference TRBV18 and TRBJ2-5, the CDR3 gives the full variable domain: NAGVMQNPRHLVRRRGQEARLRCSPMKGHSHVYWYRQLPEEGLKFMVYLQKENIIDESGMPKERFSAEFPKEGPSILRIQQVVRGDSAAYFCASSPRVQETQYFGPGTRLLVL.